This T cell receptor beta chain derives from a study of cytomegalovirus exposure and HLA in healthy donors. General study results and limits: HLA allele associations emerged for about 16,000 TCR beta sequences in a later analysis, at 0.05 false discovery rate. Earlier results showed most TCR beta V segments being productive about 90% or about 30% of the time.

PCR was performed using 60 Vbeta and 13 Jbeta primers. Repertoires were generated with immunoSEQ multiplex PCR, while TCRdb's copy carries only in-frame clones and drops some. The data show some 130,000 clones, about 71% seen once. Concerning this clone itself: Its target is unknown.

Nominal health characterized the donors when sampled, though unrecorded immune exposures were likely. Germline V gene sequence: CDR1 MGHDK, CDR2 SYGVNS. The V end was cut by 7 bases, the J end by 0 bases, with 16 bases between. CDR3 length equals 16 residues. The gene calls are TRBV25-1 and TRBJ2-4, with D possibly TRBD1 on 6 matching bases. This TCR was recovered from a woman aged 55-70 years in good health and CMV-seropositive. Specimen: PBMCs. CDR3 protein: CASTSDQGLAKNIQYF. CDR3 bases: TGTGCCAGCACAAGTGATCAGGGGCTAGCCAAAAACATTCAGTACTTC.